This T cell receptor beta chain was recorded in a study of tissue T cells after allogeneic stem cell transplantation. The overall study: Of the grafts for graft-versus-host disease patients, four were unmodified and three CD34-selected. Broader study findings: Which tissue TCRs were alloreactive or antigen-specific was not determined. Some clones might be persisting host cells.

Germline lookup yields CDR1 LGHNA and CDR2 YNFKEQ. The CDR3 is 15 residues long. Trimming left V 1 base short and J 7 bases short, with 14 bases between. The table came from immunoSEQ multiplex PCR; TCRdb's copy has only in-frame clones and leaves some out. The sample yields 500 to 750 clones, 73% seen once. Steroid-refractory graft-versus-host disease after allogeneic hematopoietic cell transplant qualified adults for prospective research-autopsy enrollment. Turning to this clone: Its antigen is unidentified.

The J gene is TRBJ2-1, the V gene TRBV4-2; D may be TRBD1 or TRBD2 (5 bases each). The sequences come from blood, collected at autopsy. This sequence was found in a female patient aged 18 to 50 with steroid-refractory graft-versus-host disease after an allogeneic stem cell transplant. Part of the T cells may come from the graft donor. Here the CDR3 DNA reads TGTGCCAGCAGCCAAGCAGGGCTAGCTGTGAATGAGCAGTTCTTC. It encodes CASSQAGLAVNEQFF.